This TCR beta chain was captured by sequencing in a study of memory CD4+ T cells and cytomegalovirus serostatus. About the study: This sample comes from healthy Belgian adults, about nine CMV seropositive, approximately 24 seronegative. General observations from the study: The CMV-associated TCR signature appears largely within the CD4+ memory repertoire. Of under 200 reported CMV TCRbeta sequences, 60 to 85 were found in memory CD4+ repertoires.

To note about this clone: Its antigen is still unknown.

The assay was immunoSEQ multiplex PCR, and TCRdb's table has in-frame clones only and misses some. The table includes approximately 45,000 clones, about 80% detected once. The CDR3 spans 14 residues. Looked up from germline, CDR1 is SGHKS and CDR2 is YYEKEE (reference sequence). V shed 4 bases and J 4 bases; nucleotides not matched to a gene: 5. Single viable CD3+CD4+CD8-CD45RO+ cells were sorted as the memory CD4+ T cells. Total CD4+ T cells were enriched by CD4 positive selection. The chain couples TRBV5-5 to TRBJ2-7, with TRBD2 identical over 10 bases. This TCR was recovered from an adult in good health and CMV-seronegative. The specimen was memory CD4+ T cells from blood. In DNA, the CDR3 is TGTGCCAGCAGCCTGGGACTAGCGAGTTACGAGCAGTACTTC. Its protein product is CASSLGLASYEQYF.